The clone carrying this T cell receptor (beta chain) was seen more than once but under ten times. The antigen is unknown. The germline and genes are mouse ones. The CDR3 goes on 4 residues after the read ends, and that part is filled in from the germline J gene. The entry originates in a study of CD8+ T cells in alopecia areata. After pooling, cutaneous lymph node cells were sorted with CD4, CD8alpha, NKG2D, NKG2ACE and other markers. Study-wide findings and caveats: Clarity of TCR sharing across patients fell short of that in mice, possibly HLA-related.

Looked up from germline, CDR1 is FNHDT and CDR2 is SITEND (reference sequence). The CDR3 extends over 16 amino acids. Trimming took 5 bases from V and 2 from J; bases not matched to a gene: 8. TCR sequencing used cDNA made by reverse transcription of extracted RNA. Assay: immunoSEQ multiplex PCR; the TCRdb copy retains only in-frame clones and omits some. This record lists approximately 300,000 clones, none seen once only, and the top ten clones contain roughly 1.2%. This rearrangement joins TRBV19 to TRBJ2-2; 8 nucleotides align to TRBD1. The sequencing input was CD4+ T cells sorted from a lymph node. This sequence was found in a C3H/HeJ mouse with alopecia areata. This line is of MHC haplotype H2-k. CDR3: CASSPAGGANTGQLYF. The covered CDR3 bases are TGTGCCAGCAGCCCCGCAGGGGGCGCGAACACCGGG.